These 18 T cell receptor beta chains came from one sample sequenced in a study of CD8+CD57+ T cells in acquired aplastic anemia. Genomic DNA templated the TCR beta VDJ and CDR3 profiling. TCRdb independently ran MiXCR on the reads; one entry per CDR3 protein. This table has approximately 150,000 distinct CDR3 sequences, about 64% appearing once. The authors sequenced patients whose flow cytometry had shown CD8+CD57+ cell expansion. The sequencing input was sorted CD4+, CD8+, or CD8+CD57+ T cells (not recorded which) from PBMCs. The origin of the receptors is a human donor with aplastic anemia.

This chain links TRBV10-3 with TRBJ1-1; D gene ambiguous. Germline lookup yields CDR1 ENHRY and CDR2 SYGVKD. Trimming pared 3 bases from V and 6 bases from J, leaving 5 bases between. The CDR3 contains 11 residues. The CDR3 region has the DNA TGTGCCATCAGTGACGGAGCTGAAGCTTTCTTT. It specifies CAISDGAEAFF.

The rearrangement uses TRBV7-9 and TRBJ2-7; D is unclear. The V gene lost 2 bases and the J gene lost 2 bases, with 16 bases spanning the gap. This CDR3 has 16 residues. Germline V gives CDR1 SEHNR, CDR2 FQNEAQ (reference sequence). In nucleotides, the CDR3 is TGTGCCAGCAGCTTATACCACGGAATCCAGGCCTACGAGCAGTACTTC. Translated, it gives CASSLYHGIQAYEQYF.

A few counts support this clonotype. The chain uses TRBV15 and TRBJ1-1, with a tentative D call TRBD1 (6 bases). Germline values: CDR1 LNHNV, CDR2 YYDKDF (reference sequence). The CDR3 has 15 amino acids. V was cut by 0 bases and J by 4 bases, with 12 bases left in between. The CDR3 is CATSRDKGRGTEAFF. In DNA, the CDR3 is TGTGCCACCAGCAGAGATAAAGGCAGGGGCACTGAAGCTTTCTTT. The whole variable domain, remainder taken from reference TRBV15 and TRBJ1-1, is DAMVIQNPRYQVTQFGKPVTLSCSQTLNHNVMYWYQQKSSQAPKLLFHYYDKDFNNEADTPDNFQSRRPNTSFCFLDIRSPGLGDTAMYLCATSRDKGRGTEAFFGQGTRLTVV.

The table lists this clonotype with a few counts. The chain recombines TRBV15 with TRBJ1-5; perhaps TRBD1 as D (5 bases). Trimming pared 1 base from V and 0 bases from J, leaving 10 bases between. CDR3 size: 16 residues. CDR1 and CDR2 from the germline V gene are LNHNV and YYDKDF (reference sequence). CDR3 sequence: CATSRGGRASNQPQHF. As DNA, the CDR3 is TGTGCCACCAGCAGAGGGGGCAGGGCTAGCAATCAGCCCCAGCATTTT.

The chain uses TRBV7-8 and TRBJ1-6; 10 bases agree with TRBD1. With V trimmed by 5 bases and J by 8 bases, 9 bases remained unmatched. The CDR3 extends over 16 amino acids. Looked up from germline, CDR1 is SGHVS and CDR2 is FQNEAQ. The CDR3 DNA follows: TGTGCCAGCAGCCGAGATGTCGGGACAGGGGATTCACCCCTCCACTTT. Amino acids: CASSRDVGTGDSPLHF.

The CDR3 DNA sequence: TGTGCCATCACCTTAGGACAGGGTCTGAGTGGCTACACCTTC. Translating it yields CAITLGQGLSGYTF. The chain combines TRBV10-3 with TRBJ1-2; TRBD1 aligns across 8 bases. This CDR3 has 14 amino acids. V shed 7 bases and J 7 bases; nucleotides not matched to a gene: 11. From germline, CDR1 is ENHRY and CDR2 SYGVKD.

Of note for this clonotype: The germline gene is not matched at one end of the junction; a read error may be the cause. J is TRBJ2-3 and V is TRBV6-4; D is ambiguous. Germline CDR1 reads MRHNA; CDR2 reads SNTAGT. This CDR3 has 13 amino acids. This CDR3 is CASSDSTTDMQYF. The CDR3 bases are TGTGCCAGCAGTGACTCGACCACAGATATGCAGTATTTT.

This clonotype was picked up many times. The rearrangement joins TRBV6-1 to TRBJ2-3; 8 bases line up with TRBD1. Germline CDR1 is MNHNS and CDR2 is SASEGT. V gave up 6 bases and J gave up 3 bases; unmatched junction bases: 8. The CDR3 is made up of 15 amino acids. CDR3 sequence reads: CASSLGQGITDTQYF. The CDR3 DNA sequence: TGTGCCAGCAGCCTAGGACAGGGAATAACAGATACGCAGTATTTT.

The sample holds a few counts of this clonotype. The chain employs TRBV7-4 and TRBJ2-7; weak D call: TRBD1 (6 bases). Germline values: CDR1 SGHVT, CDR2 SQSDAQ. The V and J ends lost 5 bases and 4 bases respectively, with 15 bases between them. The CDR3 has 14 residues. The CDR3 DNA sequence: TGTGCCAGCAGCCAGAGGGGAAGGGGGTACGAGCAGTACTTC. Residues: CASSQRGRGYEQYF.

CDR3 sequence reads: CSAPGQGPSGELFF. DNA of the CDR3: TGCAGTGCTCCGGGACAGGGGCCATCCGGGGAGCTGTTTTTT. V gene TRBV20-1 combines with J gene TRBJ2-2; 10 bases align to TRBD1. Trimming at V came to 5 bases and at J to 6 bases, leaving 6 bases not matched to a gene. This CDR3 has 14 amino acids. Per germline, CDR1 DFQATT and CDR2 SNEGSKA (reference sequence).

This clonotype was seen a handful of times. The chain uses TRBV7-9 and TRBJ1-6; D may be TRBD1 (6 bases). Trimming stripped 5 bases from V and 7 bases from J, with 12 bases between. Per the germline V gene, CDR1 is SEHNR and CDR2 is FQNEAQ (reference sequence). The CDR3 spans 14 residues. As DNA, the CDR3 is TGTGCCAGCAGCCGCCAGGGGAACAATTCACCCCTCCACTTT. Its translation is CASSRQGNNSPLHF. Complete variable domain (other parts from reference TRBV7-9 and TRBJ1-6): DTGVSQNPRHKITKRGQNVTFRCDPISEHNRLYWYRQTLGQGPEFLTYFQNEAQLEKSRLLSDRFSAERPKGSFSTLEIQRTEQGDSAMYLCASSRQGNNSPLHFGNGTRLTVT.

The chain employs TRBV10-3 and TRBJ1-6; TRBD1 matches 10 bases. Trimming removed 4 bases from V and 9 bases from J; junction bases left unmatched: 3. CDR1 is ENHRY and CDR2 is SYGVKD in the germline V gene. This CDR3 contains 14 residues. Written as DNA, the CDR3 is TGTGCCATCAGTGTGGGGACAGGGGTTTCACCCCTCCACTTT. Translated: CAISVGTGVSPLHF.

The rearrangement uses TRBV9 and TRBJ1-5; 7 bases line up with TRBD1. Per the germline V gene, CDR1 is SGDLS and CDR2 is YYNGEE. The CDR3 loop spans 14 amino acids. The J segment lost 5 bases and the V segment lost 3 bases, leaving 5 bases of the junction unmatched. CDR3: CASSEQGTYQPQHF. The CDR3 DNA follows: TGTGCCAGCAGCGAACAGGGGACGTATCAGCCCCAGCATTTT.

J is TRBJ2-7 and V is TRBV10-3; 8 bases map to TRBD1. With 4 bases clipped from V and 2 bases from J, the junction kept 4 bases outside the gene matches. This CDR3 is built from 14 residues. Germline V gives CDR1 ENHRY, CDR2 SYGVKD. CDR3 coding DNA: TGTGCCATCAGTGGGTCACAGGGGGCCTACGAGCAGTACTTC. Protein: CAISGSQGAYEQYF.

This clonotype was counted only a few times. V usage is TRBV11-3 and J usage is TRBJ1-6; weak D call: TRBD1 (6 bases). In germline, CDR1 is SGHNT, CDR2 YENEEA. The CDR3 is 15 residues long. V dropped 6 bases and J dropped 4 bases, with 13 bases sitting between them. The CDR3 DNA reads as TGTGCCAGCAGTGGTCAGGGGCAGTATAATTCACCCCTCCACTTT. Its protein is CASSGQGQYNSPLHF.

V usage is TRBV24-1 and J usage is TRBJ2-5, with D possibly being TRBD1 (6 bases). The germline V gene encodes CDR1 KGHDR and CDR2 SFDVKD. V was trimmed by 4 bases and J by 5 bases, leaving 13 bases between them. The CDR3 runs 14 residues. The CDR3 nucleotides read TGTGCCACCAGTGACGCACAGGGTATTGAGACCCAGTACTTC. Translating it yields CATSDAQGIETQYF.

The chain is built from TRBV20-1 and TRBJ1-2; D perhaps matches TRBD1 (5 bases). Germline CDR1 and CDR2: DFQATT and SNEGSKA (reference sequence). Trimming cost V 0 bases and J 0 bases, with 20 bases left between them. The CDR3 loop spans 18 amino acids. The chain's CDR3 is CSARDGTQLTPTNYGYTF. The DNA of the CDR3 is TGCAGTGCTAGAGATGGGACTCAGTTGACACCGACTAACTATGGCTACACCTTC.

The CDR3 loop reads CSVVWIWAQNTEAFF. CDR3 DNA: TGCAGCGTGGTGTGGATTTGGGCTCAGAACACTGAAGCTTTCTTT. The chain combines TRBV29-1 with TRBJ1-1; D remains ambiguous. V was shortened by 6 bases and J by 1 base, with 18 bases between the two germline ends. Germline CDR1 reads SQVTM; CDR2 reads ANQGSEA. The CDR3 has 15 residues.